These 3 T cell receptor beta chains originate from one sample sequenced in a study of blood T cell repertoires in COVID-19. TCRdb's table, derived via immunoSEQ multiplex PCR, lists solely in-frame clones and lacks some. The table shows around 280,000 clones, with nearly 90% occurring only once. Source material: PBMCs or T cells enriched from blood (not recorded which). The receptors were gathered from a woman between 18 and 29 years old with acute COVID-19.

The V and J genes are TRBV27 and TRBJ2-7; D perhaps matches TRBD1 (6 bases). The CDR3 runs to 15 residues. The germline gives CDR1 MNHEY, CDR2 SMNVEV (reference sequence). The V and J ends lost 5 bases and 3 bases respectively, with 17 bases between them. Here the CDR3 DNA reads TGTGCCAGCAGTCTCCAGGGGCTGGCGGGCTACGAGCAGTACTTC. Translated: CASSLQGLAGYEQYF.

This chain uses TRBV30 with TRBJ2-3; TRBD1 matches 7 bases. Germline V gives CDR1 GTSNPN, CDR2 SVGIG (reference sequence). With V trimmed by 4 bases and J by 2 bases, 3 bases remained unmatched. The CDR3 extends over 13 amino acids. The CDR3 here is CAWTGGFTDTQYF. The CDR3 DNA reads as TGTGCCTGGACAGGGGGATTCACAGATACGCAGTATTTT. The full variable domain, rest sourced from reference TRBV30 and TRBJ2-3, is SQTIHQWPATLVQPVGSPLSLECTVEGTSNPNLYWYRQAAGRGLQLLFYSVGIGQISSEVPQNLSASRPQDRQFILSSKKLLLSDSGFYLCAWTGGFTDTQYFGPGTRLTVL.

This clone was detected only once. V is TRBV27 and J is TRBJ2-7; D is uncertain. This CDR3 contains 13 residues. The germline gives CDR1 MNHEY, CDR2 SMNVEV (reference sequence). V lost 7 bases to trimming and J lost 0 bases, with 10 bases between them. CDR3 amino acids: CASNSHSSYEQYF. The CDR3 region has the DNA TGTGCCAGCAACTCGCACAGCTCCTACGAGCAGTACTTC.